This is a list of T cell receptor beta chains from one sample in a study of regulatory T cells in long-lasting Graves disease. TCRdb processed the multiplex PCR reads anew with MiXCR; each CDR3 protein has one entry. The sample consists of some 280,000 distinct CDR3 sequences, around a fifth of them appearing once. This material consisted of peripheral blood mononuclear cells (PBMCs), taken when the disease was refractory, from a patient treated with antithyroid drugs. These receptors all come from a female donor with Graves disease. Both conserved end residues are part of each CDR3. D genes are given only for firm matches. Some rows have no size entry. The others give once, few or many, or a class for an expanded clone.

abundance | j_gene | d_gene | v_gene | CDR3nt | CDR3aa
NA | TRBJ2-2 | TRBD1 | TRBV2 | TGTGCCAGCTATGATCCTGGACAGGGGGTCGGCGGGGAGCTGTTTTTT | CASYDPGQGVGGELFF
few | TRBJ2-7 | TRBD2 | TRBV9 | TGTGCCAGCAGCGTATTCCCTGGGACTAGCTACGAGCAGTACTTC | CASSVFPGTSYEQYF
NA | TRBJ1-1 | NA | TRBV6-8 | TGTGCCAGCAGTCAAGGGCGGTTCAACACTGAAGCTTTCTTT | CASSQGRFNTEAFF
NA | TRBJ2-4 | TRBD1 | TRBV19 | TGTGCCAGTAGTCCGGGGACAGGGGTCGACTTC | CASSPGTGVDF
NA | TRBJ2-7 | NA | TRBV27 | TGTGCCAGCAGCTCCGAAGGGGCGCGGTCCTACGAGCAGTACTTC | CASSSEGARSYEQYF
NA | TRBJ2-7 | NA | TRBV6-1 | TGTGCCAGCAGGCCCCCCCCAGAAAGCTCCTACGAGCAGTACTTC | CASRPPPESSYEQYF
many | TRBJ2-7 | NA | TRBV15 | TGTGCCACCAGCAGAGGGCTAGCGCCCTACGAGCAGTACTTC | CATSRGLAPYEQYF
few | TRBJ2-7 | NA | TRBV6-1 | TGTGCCAGCAGGCCAACCCTCGACGGCTACGAGCAGTACTTC | CASRPTLDGYEQYF
few | TRBJ1-5 | TRBD1 | TRBV30 | TGTGCCTCGGGTGGACAGGGGGCGCCTCAGCCCCAGCATTTT | CASGGQGAPQPQHF
many | TRBJ2-7 | TRBD2 | TRBV7-2 | TGTGCCAGCAGCTTAAGTGGGCTAGCGGGGGGATACGATAAGCAGTACTTC | CASSLSGLAGGYDKQYF
many | TRBJ2-5 | NA | TRBV10-3 | TGTGCCATCAGTGCGGGGGAAGAGACCCAGTACTTC | CAISAGEETQYF
NA | TRBJ1-3 | NA | TRBV24-1 | TGTGCCACCAGTGATAAAGGGATCCGAAACACCATATATTTT | CATSDKGIRNTIYF
NA | TRBJ1-6 | NA | TRBV18 | TGTGCCAGCTCACCACCATCTTTTAAAGCTGAGGACACTTCACCCCTCCACTTT | CASSPPSFKAEDTSPLHF
few | TRBJ1-3 | TRBD1 | TRBV7-2 | TGTGCCAGCAGCTTCCCGGGACAGGGGCTTGGAAACACCATATATTTT | CASSFPGQGLGNTIYF
NA | TRBJ1-4 | NA | TRBV6-2/TRBV6-3 | TGTGCCAGCAGACGCAGTGCAACTAATGAAAAACTGTTTTTT | CASRRSATNEKLFF
few | TRBJ2-7 | NA | TRBV6-2/TRBV6-3 | TGTGCCAGCAGTTATCCGGACAGCACCTACGAGCAGTACTTC | CASSYPDSTYEQYF
NA | TRBJ2-7 | TRBD1 | TRBV4-3 | TGCGCCAGCAGCCAAGGGACAGGATTCTCCTACGAGCAGTACTTC | CASSQGTGFSYEQYF
many | TRBJ1-1 | NA | TRBV10-3 | TGTGCCATCAGTGAAAGATGGGACACTGAAGCTTTCTTT | CAISERWDTEAFF
many | TRBJ1-2 | NA | TRBV27 | TGTGCCAGCCTCGGTGGGGGGAACTATGGCTACACCTTC | CASLGGGNYGYTF
many | TRBJ2-7 | NA | TRBV7-9 | TGTGCCAGCAGCTTATCGGGTGGGGAGATCTACGAGCAGTACTTC | CASSLSGGEIYEQYF
NA | TRBJ1-5 | NA | TRBV4-2 | TGTACCAGCAGCCAAGATATCGACAACCATAGCAATCAGCCCCAGCATTTT | CTSSQDIDNHSNQPQHF
few | TRBJ1-2 | NA | TRBV6-2/TRBV6-3 | TGTGCCAGCAGTTACTCGGGGCCGGAATACTATGGCTACACCTTC | CASSYSGPEYYGYTF
few | TRBJ1-4 | TRBD1 | TRBV6-1 | TGTGCCAGCAGTAGCGGGACAGGGCCTGAAAAACTGTTTTTT | CASSSGTGPEKLFF
NA | TRBJ2-2 | NA | TRBV6-1 | TGTGCCAGCAGGGACGGGGAGCTGTTTTTT | CASRDGELFF
NA | TRBJ1-2 | NA | TRBV20-1 | TGCAGTGCTATACCCCCAGGGCGCCCTGCTGGCTACACCTTC | CSAIPPGRPAGYTF
few | TRBJ2-1 | NA | TRBV10-3 | TGTGCCATCAGTGATCCGAGGCACAATGAGCAGTTCTTC | CAISDPRHNEQFF
many | TRBJ1-2 | NA | TRBV2 | TGTGCCAGCAGTGAAGGGGCGGGGGGCGCCAACTATGGCTACACCTTC | CASSEGAGGANYGYTF
few | TRBJ1-2 | TRBD1 | TRBV7-2 | TGTGCCAGCAGCTCTAGGACAGGTTCCCCGTTTTTCCACTCACATGATATGGCTGGCTACACCTTC | CASSSRTGSPFFHSHDMAGYTF
many | TRBJ2-7 | NA | TRBV4-3 | TGCGCCAGCAGCCAAGAAGTGGAGACCTACGAGCAGTACTTC | CASSQEVETYEQYF
few | TRBJ1-1 | NA | TRBV6-1 | TGTGCCAGCAGACCAAACCGGGACCCCCTGAGCACTGAAGCTTTCTTT | CASRPNRDPLSTEAFF
few | TRBJ2-2 | NA | TRBV7-6 | TGTGCCAGCAGCTACCCGTGGACAGGAGGGCCCGGGGAGCTGTTTTTT | CASSYPWTGGPGELFF
few | TRBJ1-5 | TRBD1 | TRBV3-1 | TGTGCCAGCAGCCAAGATACAGGGGTGGGACAGCCCCAGCATTTT | CASSQDTGVGQPQHF
few | TRBJ2-7 | NA | TRBV11-2 | TGTGCCAGCAGCTTCGGGGCAGCGAGCTCCTACGAGCAGTACTTC | CASSFGAASSYEQYF